A single sample is the source of the 10 T cell receptor beta chains below, sequenced in a study of pediatric ulcerative colitis. Here immunoSEQ multiplex PCR was the method, and the copy in TCRdb shows in-frame clones only, minus some. The data contain around 34,000 clones, about 81% of them singletons. One to two pinch biopsies were taken from the rectum during colonoscopy. Sequencing was performed on gut tissue. The receptor source for this set is a boy aged 5-17 years with mild ulcerative colitis.

The chain is built from TRBV7-9 and TRBJ2-7, with 8 bases that match TRBD1. In germline, CDR1 is SEHNR, CDR2 FQNEAQ (reference sequence). The length of the CDR3 is 18 residues. The trim removed 4 bases at V and 3 bases at J, leaving 17 bases unmatched. This CDR3 reads CASSSVTRTGRLLYEQYF. CDR3 coding DNA: TGTGCCAGCAGCTCGGTGACAAGGACAGGGAGACTACTCTACGAGCAGTACTTC.

The chain joins TRBV7-2 to TRBJ2-4, with 7 bases aligning to TRBD1. CDR1 SGHTA and CDR2 FQGNSA come from the germline V gene. J was trimmed by 5 bases and V by 0 bases; bases with no gene match: 1. This CDR3 spans 14 amino acids. In DNA form, the CDR3 reads TGTGCCAGCAGCTTAGCGGGACAGCAAAACATTCAGTACTTC. Translation: CASSLAGQQNIQYF.

The chain carries TRBV29-1 and TRBJ2-7; no firm D call. The CDR3 is made up of 13 amino acids. Germline loops: CDR1 SQVTM, CDR2 ANQGSEA. Trimming left V 4 bases short and J 2 bases short, with 12 bases between. The CDR3 reads CSVVDPNTYEQYF. DNA for the CDR3: TGCAGCGTTGTAGACCCAAATACCTACGAGCAGTACTTC.

This clone was detected only once. V usage is TRBV2 and J usage is TRBJ2-4, with 11 bases aligning to TRBD1. This CDR3 is 13 amino acids long. The germline CDR1 and CDR2 sequences are SNHLY and FYNNEI. Trimming removed 6 bases from V and 6 bases from J; junction bases left unmatched: 1. CDR3 DNA sequence: TGTGCCAGCAGGGGACAGGGGGGAAACATTCAGTACTTC. It translates to CASRGQGGNIQYF.

The chain uses TRBV11-2 and TRBJ2-7; D gene unclear. The CDR3 length is 16 residues. V dropped 4 bases and J dropped 3 bases, with 19 bases sitting between them. CDR1 and CDR2 from the germline V gene are SGHAT and FQNNGV. The CDR3 sequence: CASSSFLGPDHYEQYF. The CDR3 bases are TGTGCCAGCAGCTCGTTTTTGGGCCCGGACCACTACGAGCAGTACTTC.

The gene calls are TRBV30 and TRBJ1-4; possible D gene TRBD1, 6 bases. Trimming pared 1 base from V and 8 bases from J, leaving 17 bases between. The CDR3 is made up of 15 amino acids. CDR1 and CDR2 from the germline V gene are GTSNPN and SVGIG (reference sequence). The DNA for the CDR3 is TGTGCCTGGAGTGCGATAAGGGGGGAGAGGGAAAAACTGTTTTTT. Translated: CAWSAIRGEREKLFF. Full variable domain (outside the CDR3, taken from reference TRBV30 and TRBJ1-4): SQTIHQWPATLVQPVGSPLSLECTVEGTSNPNLYWYRQAAGRGLQLLFYSVGIGQISSEVPQNLSASRPQDRQFILSSKKLLLSDSGFYLCAWSAIRGEREKLFFGSGTQLSVL.

The rearrangement joins TRBV5-4 to TRBJ2-5; D remains ambiguous. V lost 0 bases and J lost 5, with 8 bases in between. Germline V gene lookup returns CDR1 SGHNT and CDR2 YYREEE (reference sequence). This CDR3 has 13 amino acids. CDR3 DNA sequence: TGTGCCAGCAGCTTGGAGCTAGGTGAGACCCAGTACTTC. Translated, it gives CASSLELGETQYF.

The V gene is TRBV19, the J gene TRBJ1-2; TRBD1 aligns across 12 bases. The CDR3 totals 16 residues. Trimming at V came to 3 bases and at J to 3 bases, leaving 5 bases not matched to a gene. The germline V gene encodes CDR1 LNHDA and CDR2 SQIVND (reference sequence). CDR3 DNA: TGTGCCAGTAGTATTGGGACAGGGGGCGCTTACTATGGCTACACCTTC. This sequence encodes CASSIGTGGAYYGYTF.

The chain couples TRBV4-2 to TRBJ2-5; D is possibly TRBD2 (5 bases). Trimming removed 1 base from V and 2 bases from J, with 5 bases in between. Germline V gives CDR1 LGHNA, CDR2 YNFKEQ. The CDR3 length is 13 residues. CDR3 protein: CASSQGGQETQYF. The CDR3, as DNA: TGTGCCAGCAGCCAAGGCGGGCAAGAGACCCAGTACTTC.

The chain uses TRBV5-1 and TRBJ1-1; tentatively, D is TRBD1 (5 bases). V dropped 4 bases and J dropped 1 base, with 11 bases sitting between them. The germline V gene encodes CDR1 SGHRS and CDR2 YFSETQ. The length of the CDR3 is 14 residues. CDR3 in amino acids: CASSEGNQNTEAFF. The CDR3 DNA reads TGCGCCAGCAGCGAGGGGAATCAGAACACTGAAGCTTTCTTT.